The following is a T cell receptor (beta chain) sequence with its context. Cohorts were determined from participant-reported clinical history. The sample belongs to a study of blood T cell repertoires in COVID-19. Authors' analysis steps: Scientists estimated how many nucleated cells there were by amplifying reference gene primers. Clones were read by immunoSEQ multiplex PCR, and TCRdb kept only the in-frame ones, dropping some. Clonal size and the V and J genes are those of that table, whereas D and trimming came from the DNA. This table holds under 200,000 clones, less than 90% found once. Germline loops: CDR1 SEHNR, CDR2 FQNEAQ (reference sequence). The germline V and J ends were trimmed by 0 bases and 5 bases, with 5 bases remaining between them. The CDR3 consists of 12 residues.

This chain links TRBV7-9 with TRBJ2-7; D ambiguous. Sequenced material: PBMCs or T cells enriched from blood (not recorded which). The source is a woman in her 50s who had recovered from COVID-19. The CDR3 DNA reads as TGTGCCAGCAGCTTAGCGCGCGACGAGCAGTACTTC. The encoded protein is CASSLARDEQYF.